This T cell receptor (beta chain) came from a study of TIL therapy for anti-PD-1-resistant metastatic lung cancer. The germline gives CDR1 MNHEY, CDR2 SVGAGI. Between the trimmed V and J ends, which lost 0 bases and 2 bases, there was a span of 11 bases. The CDR3 consists of 15 residues. As to time point: pre-treatment sample, taken before nivolumab and TIL therapy. The immunoSEQ assay was v3. Only in-frame clones appear in the TCRdb table, and some are missing; sequencing was by immunoSEQ multiplex PCR. Among tens of thousands of clones listed, around 79% were seen once. This clone is judged medium-sized.

The receptor's source is a person aged 30 to 80 with non-small cell lung cancer. Sequenced material: blood, taken at baseline. This chain connects TRBV6-5 to TRBJ2-7; maybe TRBD1 (6 bases). DNA of the CDR3: TGTGCCAGCAGTTACTCGATCGGACAGCCCTACGAGCAGTACTTC. This codes for CASSYSIGQPYEQYF.